Following are 16 T cell receptor beta chains from one sample sequenced in a study of T cell clones after liver transplantation. TCRdb's copy holds only in-frame clones and misses some; the assay was immunoSEQ multiplex PCR. The table includes some 80,000 clones, approximately 80% detected once. The sample consisted of CD4+ T cells from blood, taken less than 50 months after liver transplant. The receptors originated from a human patient who received a liver transplant. Some T cells may possibly be graft donor cells.

This sequence joins TRBV7-2 and TRBJ1-3, with D possibly TRBD1 on 6 matching bases. The CDR3 is 16 residues long. Trimming removed 1 base from V and 1 base from J, with 11 bases in between. Looked up from germline, CDR1 is SGHTA and CDR2 is FQGNSA. Here the CDR3 reads CASSLEGGVSGNTIYF. The CDR3 DNA is TGTGCCAGCAGCTTAGAGGGGGGGGTATCTGGAAACACCATATATTTT.

This chain joins TRBV4-2 and TRBJ2-1; 9 positions agree with TRBD2. Germline V gives CDR1 LGHNA, CDR2 YNFKEQ. The CDR3 has 16 amino acids. The V gene end was trimmed by 1 base and the J gene end by 1 base; junction bases not matched to a gene: 2. DNA for the CDR3: TGTGCCAGCAGCCAAGCTAGCGGGGATTCCTACAATGAGCAGTTCTTC. It translates to CASSQASGDSYNEQFF.

The V and J genes are TRBV7-2 and TRBJ2-3; 8 bases agree with TRBD2. In germline, CDR1 is SGHTA, CDR2 FQGNSA. The trim removed 4 bases at V and 6 bases at J, leaving 12 bases unmatched. The CDR3 totals 16 residues. The CDR3 protein is CASSSGGFPQKDTQYF. The CDR3 DNA reads TGTGCCAGCAGCTCGGGGGGGTTTCCCCAAAAGGATACGCAGTATTTT.

This chain uses TRBV6-5 with TRBJ1-6; D perhaps matches TRBD1 (5 bases). Germline V gene lookup returns CDR1 MNHEY and CDR2 SVGAGI. The CDR3 consists of 14 residues. V was trimmed by 7 bases and J by 7 bases, leaving 14 bases between them. CDR3 loop: CASNDGGGNSPLHF. The CDR3 coding sequence is TGTGCCAGCAATGACGGGGGGGGGAATTCACCCCTCCACTTT.

The chain has TRBV19 and TRBJ2-2; D gene unclear. Trimming removed 8 bases from V and 3 bases from J, with 10 bases in between. Looked up from germline, CDR1 is LNHDA and CDR2 is SQIVND (reference sequence). The CDR3 extends over 13 amino acids. This chain's CDR3 is CASFQEDTGELFF. The CDR3 coding sequence is TGTGCCAGTTTCCAAGAGGACACCGGGGAGCTGTTTTTT.

V gene TRBV5-1 combines with J gene TRBJ2-2; D is perhaps TRBD2 (6 bases). V was trimmed by 0 bases and J by 4 bases, leaving 7 bases between them. CDR1 is SGHRS, CDR2 YFSETQ, per germline. CDR3 length: 14 amino acids. The DNA for the CDR3 is TGCGCCAGCAGCTTGGGGGGACTCACCGGGGAGCTGTTTTTT. This sequence encodes CASSLGGLTGELFF.

The chain uses TRBV13 and TRBJ2-3, with D tentatively TRBD2 (6 bases). The CDR3 has 16 residues. V shed 1 base and J shed 0 bases, with 11 bases lying between them. CDR1 is PRHDT and CDR2 is FYEKMQ in the germline V gene (reference sequence). The CDR3 DNA is TGTGCCAGCAGCTTAGACAGCGGGCGGAGCACAGATACGCAGTATTTT. It is translated as CASSLDSGRSTDTQYF.

This chain uses TRBV14 with TRBJ2-7; D is perhaps TRBD2 (6 bases). CDR1 is SGHDN and CDR2 is FVKESK in the germline V gene. The CDR3 has 15 amino acids. V lost 4 bases and J 1 base, leaving 14 bases between the germline ends. The CDR3 region has the DNA TGTGCCAGCAGCCCCCCGGGGCGGGGATCCTACGAGCAGTACTTC. It codes for CASSPPGRGSYEQYF.

The chain links TRBV19 to TRBJ2-7; 8 bases agree with TRBD2. The ends lost 3 bases at V and 1 base at J; junction bases unmatched: 2. The CDR3 has 14 amino acids. Germline V gene data show CDR1 as LNHDA and CDR2 as SQIVND (reference sequence). CDR3 loop: CASSMRGASYEQYF. In DNA, the CDR3 is TGTGCCAGTAGTATGCGGGGGGCGTCCTACGAGCAGTACTTC.

The chain uses TRBV14 and TRBJ1-1, with 7 bases matching TRBD1. The CDR3 covers 12 residues. Germline lookup yields CDR1 SGHDN and CDR2 FVKESK. Losses at the gene ends were 8 bases for V and 10 bases for J; bases not matched to a gene: 10. CDR3 sequence: CASSLRGHGAFF. Here the CDR3 DNA reads TGTGCCAGCTCCCTAAGGGGGCATGGAGCTTTCTTT.

This sequence joins TRBV7-9 and TRBJ1-4; D call uncertain. The CDR3 is 16 amino acids. Germline assignment: CDR1 SEHNR and CDR2 FQNEAQ (reference sequence). V was pared by 3 bases and J by 4 bases, with 15 bases between. In DNA, the CDR3 is TGTGCCAGCAGCTTGGTTTGGGAAGGGTTTAATGAAAAACTGTTTTTT. Protein sequence: CASSLVWEGFNEKLFF.

CDR3 bases: TGCGCCAGCAGCCCAACCTACAGGGAGGGAGGCTACACCTTC. Its protein product is CASSPTYREGGYTF. The chain couples TRBV4-3 to TRBJ1-2; weak D call: TRBD1 (6 bases). The CDR3 has 14 amino acids. V was pared by 4 bases and J by 8 bases, with 17 bases between. CDR1 LGHNA and CDR2 YSLEER come from the germline V gene.

This chain uses TRBV11-3 with TRBJ2-1; 7 positions match TRBD2. Trimming removed 3 bases from V and 10 bases from J; junction bases left unmatched: 15. Germline V CDR1 and CDR2: SGHNT, YENEEA. The CDR3 sequence is 16 residues long. The CDR3: CASSLGERGGLGEQFF. Written as DNA, the CDR3 is TGTGCCAGCAGCTTGGGTGAGCGGGGCGGGTTGGGGGAGCAGTTCTTC.

The CDR3 sequence: CASSIGTSKGNEQFF. CDR3 nucleotides: TGTGCCAGTAGTATCGGGACTAGTAAGGGGAATGAGCAGTTCTTC. The V gene is TRBV19, the J gene TRBJ2-1; 8 bases map to TRBD2. Germline CDR1 and CDR2: LNHDA and SQIVND (reference sequence). The CDR3 runs to 15 residues. Trimming took 3 bases from V and 7 from J; bases not matched to a gene: 8. Based on the CDR3 plus reference TRBV19 and TRBJ2-1, the full variable domain is DGGITQSPKYLFRKEGQNVTLSCEQNLNHDAMYWYRQDPGQGLRLIYYSQIVNDFQKGDIAEGYSVSREKKESFPLTVTSAQKNPTAFYLCASSIGTSKGNEQFFGPGTRLTVL.

V usage is TRBV11-2 and J usage is TRBJ2-1; 11 bases align to TRBD2. CDR1 is SGHAT, CDR2 FQNNGV, per germline. V lost 6 bases, J lost 5 bases, and 3 bases stayed unmatched. This CDR3 contains 14 residues. The CDR3 is CASRGTSGHNEQFF. CDR3 sequence (DNA): TGTGCCAGCAGAGGGACTAGCGGCCACAATGAGCAGTTCTTC.

V and J are TRBV11-3 and TRBJ2-2; 9 positions agree with TRBD1. This CDR3 comprises 14 residues. Germline values: CDR1 SGHNT, CDR2 YENEEA. V lost 5 bases and J lost 6; bases outside the gene matches: 4. The DNA of the CDR3 is TGTGCCAGCAGCCCGGACAGGGGCGCCGGGGAGCTGTTTTTT. Translating gives CASSPDRGAGELFF.